This is a list of T cell receptor beta chains from one sample in a study of monozygotic twins with inflammatory bowel disease. TCRdb re-called the 5' RACE reads; every CDR3 protein appears as one record, without DNA. The table lists about 330,000 distinct CDR3 sequences. The sequencing input was blood. These receptors came from a human donor with ulcerative colitis or Crohn's disease, or a healthy co-twin of an affected twin (not recorded which). Both conserved end residues are part of each CDR3. The order of the fields is V gene, J gene, CDR3 protein.

v_call: TRBV20-1; j_call: TRBJ2-5; cdr3_aa: CSASVSGSEFETQYF
v_call: TRBV19; j_call: TRBJ1-2; cdr3_aa: CASSFGGTAAGLVFGYTF
v_call: TRBV6-2/TRBV6-3; j_call: TRBJ2-1; cdr3_aa: CASVDRLSHNEQFF
v_call: TRBV5-1; j_call: TRBJ2-1; cdr3_aa: CASSLWEGANEQFF
v_call: TRBV6-5; j_call: TRBJ1-6; cdr3_aa: CASSYGSGSYNSPLHF
v_call: TRBV12-3/TRBV12-4; j_call: TRBJ2-1; cdr3_aa: CASSILVAGDYNEQFF
v_call: TRBV5-1; j_call: TRBJ1-1; cdr3_aa: CASRSGGAPEAFF
v_call: TRBV12-3/TRBV12-4; j_call: TRBJ1-6; cdr3_aa: CASRPTGDRSPLHF
v_call: TRBV20-1; j_call: TRBJ1-5; cdr3_aa: CSAPTGTGGADQPQHF
v_call: TRBV2; j_call: TRBJ2-1; cdr3_aa: CAGMRLAGAYNEQFF
v_call: TRBV20-1; j_call: TRBJ2-3; cdr3_aa: CSAPQGGVSTDTQYF
v_call: TRBV3-1; j_call: TRBJ2-7; cdr3_aa: CASSQDHEGSEQYF
v_call: TRBV29-1; j_call: TRBJ2-2; cdr3_aa: CSVSSTGSTGELFF
v_call: TRBV7-9; j_call: TRBJ2-5; cdr3_aa: CASSTYRVALGETQYF
v_call: TRBV6-1; j_call: TRBJ2-2; cdr3_aa: CASRAGTTTGELFF
v_call: TRBV5-1; j_call: TRBJ2-2; cdr3_aa: CASSLFSVVTGELFF
v_call: TRBV6-2/TRBV6-3; j_call: TRBJ1-2; cdr3_aa: CASSYSMRQDYGYTF
v_call: TRBV6-1; j_call: TRBJ1-1; cdr3_aa: CASSEWRDTEAFF
v_call: TRBV5-1; j_call: TRBJ2-2; cdr3_aa: CASSFAGTENTGELFF
v_call: TRBV27; j_call: TRBJ1-1; cdr3_aa: CATRVLGASTEAFF
v_call: TRBV4-1; j_call: TRBJ2-3; cdr3_aa: CASSHLAGVRDTQYF
v_call: TRBV14; j_call: TRBJ2-1; cdr3_aa: CASSPHPYNEQFF
v_call: TRBV19; j_call: TRBJ1-5; cdr3_aa: CASSPSGLQPQHF
v_call: TRBV28; j_call: TRBJ2-3; cdr3_aa: CASSLAGQGADTQYF
v_call: TRBV20-1; j_call: TRBJ2-5; cdr3_aa: CSARIIKRNGGPPETQYF
v_call: TRBV24-1; j_call: TRBJ2-7; cdr3_aa: CATSDPTRNRRVLTDEQYF
v_call: TRBV4-2; j_call: TRBJ2-7; cdr3_aa: CASSQRKNPGLHSYEQYF
v_call: TRBV18; j_call: TRBJ1-1; cdr3_aa: CASSPPDKGAPGPEAFF